Below, one T cell receptor beta chain is given with its context. This clonotype was observed at least ten times. Its antigen target is currently unknown. Nothing much larger sits one base from this clone, and base qualities are not available. Ophthalmopathy patients had moderately to severely active disease, Clinical Activity Score of at least 3, NOSPECS grade of at least 4, and duration under 3 months. Exclusion was applied to patients with uncontrolled infections, other autoimmune diseases, pregnancy or lactation. Diagnoses were established on the basis of clinical symptoms, serum thyroxine and TRAb, thyroid ultrasound, and orbital computed tomography. Ficoll-Paque density gradient centrifugation was used to isolate PBMCs from approximately 10 ml of fresh peripheral blood. Total RNA was extracted using Trizol reagent, and RNA quality was assessed on an Agilent 2100 Bioanalyzer. This sample stems from a study of T cells in Graves' hyperthyroidism and ophthalmopathy (dated 2019 in TCRdb). Regarding the study in general: Peripheral blood was sampled at the time of initial diagnosis, prior to any treatment. A discovery cohort of roughly 96 patients, 43 with Graves' ophthalmopathy and approximately 55 with stable Graves' hyperthyroidism, was used to find distinguishing TCR V-J signatures. Prospective prediction of ophthalmopathy was tested in an independent validation cohort consisting of some 19 hyperthyroidism patients and about 17 patients who later progressed to ophthalmopathy. The approximately 90 discovery patients were randomly split 7:3 into training and test sets. In addition, the study compared T-cell repertoires in thyroid tissue and in blood from over 5 Graves' hyperthyroidism patients. After blood sampling, hyperthyroidism patients were treated with methimazole at a starting dose of 30 mg daily, and ophthalmopathy patients were treated with high-dose intravenous methylprednisolone. The paper describes TCR Vbeta CDR3 sequencing of fewer than 150 peripheral blood samples, made up of 43 ophthalmopathy patients, approximately 73 hyperthyroidism patients and about 17 progressor patients.

Including the terminal cysteine and phenylalanine, the CDR3 comprises 14 residues. Only the CDR3 DNA is retained, 42 bases long and in frame from the first base. For CDR1 and CDR2, the germline V gene (reference sequence) lists DFQATT and SNEGSKA. Trimming accounts for 5 bases at V and 5 bases at J, while the number of junction bases matched to no gene is 2. TCR beta CDR3 regions were amplified from RNA transcripts. A first-round RT-PCR of the TCR CDR3 used the HTBI primer set with the Qiagen OneStep RT-PCR kit. The libraries were constructed in a second round of multiplex PCR and then size-selected and purified. Libraries were sequenced paired-end with 100 bp reads on an Illumina HiSeq2000. Turning to the authors' computational methods: SOAPnuke was used to process the raw data, throwing out any read that contained adapters or uncalled bases, had a mean Phred below 15, or lacked an exact constant-primer or identifier match. COPE v1.2.5 was used to merge the high-quality paired reads, and each unique nucleotide sequence was defined as a clonotype. Clonotypes were aligned to IMGT TRBV, TRBD and TRBJ reference segments using MiTCR v1.1. The analysis was restricted to V-J combinations with a frequency above 0.0001, which together covered 99% to 99.2% of the repertoires. A TCS score was defined as the ratio of F50 (clonal expansion) to E x V (chaos), with BLOSUM62-based TCRdist applied between CDR3 peptides within each V-J. Welch's t-statistics and random forest reduced 450 to 600 V-J features to about 12, which were used in a naive Bayes classifier (R e1071). TCRdb trimmed the raw reads at Q25, called clones with MiXCR and kept productive beta chains. One record per CDR3 amino acid sequence lists the most common genes and DNA. TCRdb, rather than the study authors, made the V and J calls. The sample data list a few hundred thousand distinct CDR3 sequences, and 22% of these were observed just once. The top ten constitute roughly 49% of the sample.

Beyond this particular receptor, the publication reports: Ophthalmopathy was separated from stable hyperthyroidism by a 13 V-J signature model, with around 90% sensitivity and approximately 81% specificity obtained in cross-validation and 80%/75% obtained in testing. Most expanded thyroid clonotypes (frequency above 0.001) were also found in blood, which suggests that blood repertoires may mirror thyroid immune responses. During validation, the model predicted progression to ophthalmopathy a median of about 6.5 months ahead of onset, with around 71% sensitivity and roughly 75% specificity. No statistical method was used to fix the sample size in advance, and group allocation was not hidden from the investigators.

This clonotype was obtained from a woman aged 65 to 85 with Graves' ophthalmopathy. The chain is made from TRBV20-1 and TRBJ1-6; 11 bases in the junction line up with TRBD1. Sequencing was carried out using blood. Here the CDR3 is given as CSAGQGADNSPLHF. The nucleotides read TGCAGTGCTGGACAGGGGGCCGATAATTCACCCCTCCACTTT.